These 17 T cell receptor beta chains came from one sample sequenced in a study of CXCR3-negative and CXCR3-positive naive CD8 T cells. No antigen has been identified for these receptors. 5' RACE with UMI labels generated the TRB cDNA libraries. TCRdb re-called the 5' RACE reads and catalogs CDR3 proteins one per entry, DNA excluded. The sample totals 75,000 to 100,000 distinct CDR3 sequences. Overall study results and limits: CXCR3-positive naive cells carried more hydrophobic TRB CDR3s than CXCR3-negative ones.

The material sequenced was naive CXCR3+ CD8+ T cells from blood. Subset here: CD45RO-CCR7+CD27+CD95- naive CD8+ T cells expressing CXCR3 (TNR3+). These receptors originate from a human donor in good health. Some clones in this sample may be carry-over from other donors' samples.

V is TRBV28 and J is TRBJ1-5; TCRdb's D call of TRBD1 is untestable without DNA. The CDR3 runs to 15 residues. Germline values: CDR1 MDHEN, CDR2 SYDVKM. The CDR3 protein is CASSARGGGNQPQHF.

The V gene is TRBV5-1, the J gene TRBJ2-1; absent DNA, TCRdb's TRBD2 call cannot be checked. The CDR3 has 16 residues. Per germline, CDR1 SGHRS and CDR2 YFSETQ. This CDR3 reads CASSLRLAGSYNEQFF.

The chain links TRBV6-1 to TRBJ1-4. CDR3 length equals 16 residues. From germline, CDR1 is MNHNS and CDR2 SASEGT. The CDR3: CAIGEDGAFTNEKLFF.

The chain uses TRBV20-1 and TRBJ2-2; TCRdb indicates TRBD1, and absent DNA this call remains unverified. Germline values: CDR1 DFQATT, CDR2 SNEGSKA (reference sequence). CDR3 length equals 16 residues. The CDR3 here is CSAPRGEAGWTGELFF.

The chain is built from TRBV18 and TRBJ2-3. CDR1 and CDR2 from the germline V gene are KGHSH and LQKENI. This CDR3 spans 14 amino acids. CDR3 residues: CASSPPSAADTQYF. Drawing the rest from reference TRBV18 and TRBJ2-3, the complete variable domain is NAGVMQNPRHLVRRRGQEARLRCSPMKGHSHVYWYRQLPEEGLKFMVYLQKENIIDESGMPKERFSAEFPKEGPSILRIQQVVRGDSAAYFCASSPPSAADTQYFGPGTRLTVL.

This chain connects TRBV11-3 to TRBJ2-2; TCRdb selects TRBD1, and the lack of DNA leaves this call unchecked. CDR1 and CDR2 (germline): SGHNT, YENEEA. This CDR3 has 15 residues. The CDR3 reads CASSFETGNTGELFF.

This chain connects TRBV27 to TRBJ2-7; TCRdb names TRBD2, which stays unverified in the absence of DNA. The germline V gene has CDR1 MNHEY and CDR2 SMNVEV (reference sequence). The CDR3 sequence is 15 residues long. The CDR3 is CASSFIDRYSYEQYF.

The CDR3 protein is CASSPLDGDWRTEAFF. The chain uses TRBV7-7 and TRBJ1-1. Per the germline V gene, CDR1 is SSHAT and CDR2 is FNYEAQ (reference sequence). The CDR3 totals 16 residues.

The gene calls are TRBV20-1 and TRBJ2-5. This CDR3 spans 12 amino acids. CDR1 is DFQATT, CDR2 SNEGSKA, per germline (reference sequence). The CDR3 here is CSARDPGVTQYF.

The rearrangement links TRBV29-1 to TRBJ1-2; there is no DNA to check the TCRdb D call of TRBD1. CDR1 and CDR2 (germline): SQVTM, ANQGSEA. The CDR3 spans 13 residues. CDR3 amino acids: CSGIGTGAYGYTF.

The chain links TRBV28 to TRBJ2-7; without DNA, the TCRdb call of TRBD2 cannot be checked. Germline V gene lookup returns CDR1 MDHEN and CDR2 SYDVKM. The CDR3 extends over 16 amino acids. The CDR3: CASSLRNGLLSYEQYF.

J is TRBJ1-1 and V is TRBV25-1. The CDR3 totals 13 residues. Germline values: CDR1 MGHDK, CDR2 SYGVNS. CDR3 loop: CATGADMNTEAFF.

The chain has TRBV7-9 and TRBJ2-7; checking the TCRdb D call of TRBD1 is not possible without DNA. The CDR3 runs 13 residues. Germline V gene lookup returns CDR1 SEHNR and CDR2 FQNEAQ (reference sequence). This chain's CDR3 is CASSLLGGDEQYF.

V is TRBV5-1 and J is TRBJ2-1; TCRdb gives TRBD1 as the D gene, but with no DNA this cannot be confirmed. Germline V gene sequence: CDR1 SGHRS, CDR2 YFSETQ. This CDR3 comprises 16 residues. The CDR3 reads CASSTPLGASYNEQFF.

This chain's CDR3 is CASSQPGRASYEQYF. The chain is built from TRBV12-3 or TRBV12-4 and TRBJ2-7; no DNA is available, so the TRBD1 call from TCRdb remains unchecked. This CDR3 is built from 15 residues.

CDR3 sequence reads: CAIERGSSYNEQFF. The rearrangement links TRBV5-4 to TRBJ2-1; TCRdb designates TRBD2, a call that cannot be tested without DNA. Germline-derived CDR1 and CDR2 are SGHNT and YYREEE (reference sequence). CDR3 length: 14 amino acids. The whole variable domain, remainder taken from reference TRBV5-4 and TRBJ2-1, is ETGVTQSPTHLIKTRGQQVTLRCSSQSGHNTVSWYQQALGQGPQFIFQYYREEENGRGNFPPRFSGLQFPNYSSELNVNALELDDSALYLCAIERGSSYNEQFFGPGTRLTVL.

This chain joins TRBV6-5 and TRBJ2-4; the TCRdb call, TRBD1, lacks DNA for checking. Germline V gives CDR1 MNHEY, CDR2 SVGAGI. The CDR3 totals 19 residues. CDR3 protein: CASTGVRTGGGTAKNIQYF.